This T cell receptor (beta chain) was captured in a study of PD-L1 blockade in urothelial cancer. Across the study: Men with urothelial cancer arising in the bladder made up about 90% of the roughly 29 patients. Anywhere from 0 to 3 prior chemotherapy regimens had been received by patients.

This clone was seen just once. Its specificity is unknown. General study findings and limits: Enhanced expansion of tumor-associated blood clones at 3 weeks characterized durable-benefit patients. Survival was better when pretreatment blood TCR clonality fell below the median.

Produced via immunoSEQ multiplex PCR; TCRdb's table is partial and in-frame only. The sample lists 40,000 to 45,000 clones; around 80% were seen once. This CDR3 spans 13 amino acids. CDR1 is SGHKS, CDR2 YYEKEE, per germline (reference sequence). V was cut by 7 bases and J by 4 bases, with 14 bases left in between. Sequenced here: PBMCs, sampled around atezolizumab (anti-PD-L1) treatment. The clonotype originates from a man between 65 and 85 years old with urothelial cancer. The gene calls are TRBV5-5 and TRBJ1-1, with D possibly being TRBD1 (6 bases). The CDR3: CASARQVGTEAFF. DNA of the CDR3: TGTGCCAGCGCCCGACAGGTGGGCACTGAAGCTTTCTTT.